The rows below give T cell receptor beta chains drawn from one sample of a study of blood T cells in healthy people across ages. TCRdb itself ran the 5' RACE reads through MiXCR, one entry per CDR3 protein. The table lists fewer than 1.5 million distinct CDR3 sequences, around two fifths of them singletons, with 7.9% in the top ten. Sequences were obtained from blood. Every receptor here comes from a woman in her late teens or twenties in good health. Both conserved end residues are part of each CDR3. The order of the fields is J gene, clone size, V gene, D gene, CDR3 protein, CDR3 DNA. D genes are given only for firm matches. Where a row states a size, it is once, few, many or the class of an expanded clone; other rows omit it.

>TRBJ2-4|NA|TRBV4-1|TRBD1
CASSQGTAYSYGQYF
TGCGCCAGCAGTCAAGGGACAGCTTATTCCTACGGTCAGTACTTC
>TRBJ1-2|NA|TRBV10-2|TRBD1
CASTRGHDYGYTF
TGCGCCAGTACCAGGGGGCATGACTATGGCTACACCTTC
>TRBJ1-2|few|TRBV20-1|NA
CSARQGSYGYTF
TGCAGTGCTAGACAGGGAAGCTATGGCTACACCTTC
>TRBJ2-1|once|TRBV9|NA
CASSGAGGVDNEQFF
TGTGCCAGCAGCGGGGCAGGGGGGGTTGACAATGAGCAGTTCTTC
>TRBJ2-5|NA|TRBV7-9|TRBD2
CASSPGLADPQETQYF
TGTGCCAGCAGCCCTGGACTAGCGGACCCCCAAGAGACCCAGTACTTC
>TRBJ2-7|NA|TRBV7-9|TRBD1
CASSSGQGGLYEQYF
TGTGCCAGCAGCTCCGGACAGGGGGGTCTCTACGAGCAGTACTTC
>TRBJ2-3|NA|TRBV7-9|NA
CASSAKAGGGKRPDTQYF
TGTGCCAGCAGCGCGAAAGCAGGGGGGGGCAAACGACCAGATACGCAGTATTTT
>TRBJ2-1|few|TRBV20-1|NA
CSAPSQENSYNEQFF
TGCAGTGCCCCCTCACAGGAAAACTCCTACAATGAGCAGTTCTTC
>TRBJ2-1|few|TRBV7-9|TRBD2
CASSHLAGDNEQFF
TGTGCCAGCAGCCATTTAGCGGGGGACAATGAGCAGTTCTTC
>TRBJ2-2|NA|TRBV2|TRBD2
CAIPIGTSGESTGELFF
TGTGCCATCCCTATAGGGACTAGCGGGGAATCCACCGGGGAGCTGTTTTTT
>TRBJ2-3|few|TRBV7-2|TRBD2
CASSLAPSGVGDTQYF
TGTGCCAGCAGCTTAGCGCCAAGCGGGGTGGGAGATACGCAGTATTTT
>TRBJ1-1|few|TRBV29-1|NA
CSVLTGLNTEAFF
TGCAGCGTTTTGACAGGTTTAAACACTGAAGCTTTCTTT
>TRBJ2-1|NA|TRBV24-1|TRBD2
CATSPSGIYNEQFF
TGTGCCACCAGTCCTAGCGGGATCTACAATGAGCAGTTCTTC
>TRBJ1-5|NA|TRBV4-1|TRBD1
CASSQTGTGDNQPQHF
TGCGCCAGCAGCCAAACCGGGACAGGGGACAATCAGCCCCAGCATTTT
>TRBJ2-5|few|TRBV6-2/TRBV6-3|NA
CASSVKGETQYF
TGTGCCAGCAGTGTAAAAGGGGAGACCCAGTACTTC
>TRBJ1-1|few|TRBV6-1|NA
CASSDAQFPEAFF
TGTGCCAGCAGTGACGCACAGTTCCCTGAAGCTTTCTTT
>TRBJ2-4|once|TRBV20-1|TRBD2
CSAPGLARGPGEQYF
TGCAGTGCCCCGGGACTAGCGAGAGGGCCGGGTGAGCAGTACTTC
>TRBJ2-1|few|TRBV7-3|TRBD2
CASSLYSPSAGKGNEQFF
TGTGCCAGCAGCTTATATTCCCCCTCAGCGGGGAAGGGCAATGAGCAGTTCTTC
>TRBJ2-7|NA|TRBV7-2|NA
CASSFLDPYAEQYF
TGTGCCAGCAGCTTCTTGGACCCTTACGCGGAGCAGTACTTC
>TRBJ2-3|NA|TRBV18|NA
CASAPQEQDTQYF
TGTGCCAGCGCACCACAGGAGCAGGATACGCAGTATTTT
>TRBJ1-2|NA|TRBV5-1|NA
CASSLEGRQEYGYTF
TGCGCCAGCAGCTTGGAGGGACGGCAGGAATATGGCTACACCTTC
>TRBJ2-6|few|TRBV29-1|TRBD1
CSVVWTGSGANVLTF
TGCAGCGTTGTTTGGACAGGGTCTGGGGCCAACGTCCTGACTTTC
>TRBJ2-7|NA|TRBV7-2|NA
CASSLGGTAFSYEQYF
TGTGCCAGCAGCTTAGGCGGGACAGCGTTCTCCTACGAGCAGTACTTC
>TRBJ1-2|NA|TRBV27|TRBD1
CASSLFQGDGFYGYTF
TGTGCCAGCAGTTTATTCCAGGGGGATGGTTTCTATGGCTACACCTTC
>TRBJ2-5|NA|TRBV20-1|NA
CSARGGDRETQYF
TGCAGTGCTAGGGGGGGAGATCGGGAGACCCAGTACTTC
>TRBJ2-7|NA|TRBV19|TRBD1
CASSTLRGDRVGEQYF
TGTGCCAGTAGTACCCTTCGAGGGGACAGGGTCGGCGAGCAGTACTTC
>TRBJ2-1|few|TRBV24-1|TRBD2
CATSGASGSHSYNEQFF
TGTGCCACCAGTGGGGCTAGCGGGAGCCACTCCTACAATGAGCAGTTCTTC
>TRBJ1-2|NA|TRBV10-3|NA
CAISVHYGYTF
TGTGCCATCAGTGTCCACTATGGCTACACCTTC
>TRBJ2-5|NA|TRBV7-2|NA
CASSLLGPGGFVGETQYF
TGTGCCAGCAGCTTATTAGGGCCCGGGGGCTTCGTTGGAGAGACCCAGTACTTC
>TRBJ1-5|NA|TRBV24-1|NA
CATSDFGQPQHF
TGTGCCACCAGTGATTTCGGTCAGCCCCAGCATTTT
>TRBJ2-3|NA|TRBV6-1|NA
CASSPKPAADTQYF
TGTGCCAGCAGTCCCAAGCCGGCGGCGGATACGCAGTATTTT
>TRBJ2-3|NA|TRBV4-1|NA
CASSQNSGRTTQYF
TGCGCCAGCAGCCAAAACTCCGGGAGAACTACGCAGTATTTT
>TRBJ2-4|NA|TRBV12-5|TRBD1
CASGPPGNRGDDIQYF
TGTGCTAGTGGTCCCCCCGGCAACAGGGGGGATGACATTCAGTACTTC
>TRBJ1-4|few|TRBV29-1|NA
CSVESGGADEKLFF
TGCAGCGTTGAGTCGGGGGGCGCGGATGAAAAACTGTTTTTT
>TRBJ2-2|NA|TRBV4-1|NA
CASSQDQLAALRTGELFF
TGCGCCAGCAGCCAAGATCAGCTAGCCGCCTTAAGAACCGGGGAGCTGTTTTTT
>TRBJ2-5|NA|TRBV9|TRBD2
CASSPLADQETQYF
TGTGCCAGCAGCCCCCTAGCGGACCAAGAGACCCAGTACTTC
>TRBJ2-2|NA|TRBV20-1|NA
CSAAAPTANTGELFF
TGCAGTGCTGCCGCCCCGACGGCGAACACCGGGGAGCTGTTTTTT